The next 21 T cell receptor beta chains were all read from a single sample in a study of radiotherapy plus CTLA-4 blockade in lung cancer. Sequenced by immunoSEQ multiplex PCR; TCRdb stores in-frame clones only, minus some. The table shows tens of thousands of clones, with 70% to 90% occurring only once. The specimen comprised peripheral blood, sampled from a patient treated with radiotherapy plus ipilimumab. The receptors were sampled from a human donor with non-small cell lung cancer who had stable disease on radiotherapy plus ipilimumab.

The J gene is TRBJ2-7, the V gene TRBV19, with 11 bases matching TRBD2. Germline CDR1 reads LNHDA; CDR2 reads SQIVND (reference sequence). Trimming at V came to 2 bases and at J to 6 bases, leaving 6 bases not matched to a gene. This CDR3 has 15 residues. The CDR3 nucleotides read TGTGCCAGTAGTATATCCCTAGCGGGAGGAATCGAGCAGTACTTC. Amino acids: CASSISLAGGIEQYF.

This sequence joins TRBV19 and TRBJ1-5; D gene ambiguous. This CDR3 has 13 residues. Germline loops: CDR1 LNHDA, CDR2 SQIVND (reference sequence). Trimming took 0 bases from V and 7 from J, leaving 7 bases between them. The CDR3 region has the DNA TGTGCCAGTAGTATAGATTGGGCGCAGCCCCAGCATTTT. This translates into CASSIDWAQPQHF.

The V call is TRBV11-3, the J call TRBJ2-3; a possible D gene is TRBD2 (6 bases). Germline V lookup: CDR1 SGHNT, CDR2 YENEEA. With 1 base removed from V and 2 bases from J, the gap between germline ends came to 10 bases. The CDR3 is 15 amino acids. The chain's CDR3 is CASSLGRGFTDTQYF. CDR3 in DNA: TGTGCCAGCAGCTTAGGCCGGGGGTTCACAGATACGCAGTATTTT.

The V and J genes are TRBV19 and TRBJ1-5, with 7 positions matching TRBD1. The CDR3 is made up of 15 amino acids. From germline, CDR1 is LNHDA and CDR2 SQIVND (reference sequence). V lost 6 bases and J lost 0; bases outside the gene matches: 5. CDR3 nucleotides: TGTGCCAGTAGCGGGACAGAGTATAGCAATCAGCCCCAGCATTTT. Translation: CASSGTEYSNQPQHF. Combining the CDR3 with reference TRBV19 and TRBJ1-5 gives the whole variable domain DGGITQSPKYLFRKEGQNVTLSCEQNLNHDAMYWYRQDPGQGLRLIYYSQIVNDFQKGDIAEGYSVSREKKESFPLTVTSAQKNPTAFYLCASSGTEYSNQPQHFGDGTRLSIL.

The V gene is TRBV11-2, the J gene TRBJ2-5; a weak D match, TRBD1 (6 bases). Germline CDR1 and CDR2: SGHAT and FQNNGV. Trimming took 5 bases from V and 5 from J, leaving 18 bases between them. The CDR3 runs to 15 residues. This CDR3 reads CASSQIQGLVETQYF. CDR3 bases: TGTGCCAGCAGCCAAATACAGGGTCTGGTGGAGACCCAGTACTTC.

This chain uses TRBV28 with TRBJ1-2; D remains unclear. V lost 2 bases, J lost 2 bases, and 9 bases lay in between. The CDR3 covers 14 residues. In germline, CDR1 is MDHEN, CDR2 SYDVKM. The CDR3 is CASSLTQSNYGYTF. The CDR3 DNA is TGTGCCAGCAGTTTAACACAGTCCAACTATGGCTACACCTTC.

The CDR3 DNA sequence: TGTGCCATTGGGGCAGTGGCGGGGGGCACAGATACGCAGTATTTT. Encoded protein: CAIGAVAGGTDTQYF. This chain links TRBV10-3 with TRBJ2-3; 7 bases align to TRBD2. V dropped 9 bases and J dropped 1; count of bases not matched to a gene: 10. Germline values: CDR1 ENHRY, CDR2 SYGVKD. The CDR3 sequence is 15 residues long.

V gene TRBV9 combines with J gene TRBJ2-7, with D possibly TRBD1 on 6 matching bases. CDR3 length: 15 amino acids. V shed 3 bases and J shed 6 bases, with 19 bases lying between them. From germline, CDR1 is SGDLS and CDR2 YYNGEE. As DNA, the CDR3 is TGTGCCAGCAGCGGGACCGGGACACGGCTCAGCGAGCAGTACTTC. Translated, it gives CASSGTGTRLSEQYF.

The chain couples TRBV6-1 to TRBJ1-5, with a tentative D call TRBD1 (6 bases). V dropped 3 bases and J dropped 4 bases, with 10 bases sitting between them. Germline-derived CDR1 and CDR2 are MNHNS and SASEGT. There are 14 residues in the CDR3. CDR3 nucleotides: TGTGCCAGCAGTGATCAGGGGAGAAATCAGCCCCAGCATTTT. It is translated as CASSDQGRNQPQHF.

The rearrangement joins TRBV21-1 to TRBJ2-7; the listed D gene, TRBD2, was not tested against the DNA. TRBV21-1 is an annotated pseudogene. The CDR3 contains 16 residues. The CDR3 DNA sequence: TGTGCCAGCAGCGACCCGGGACTAGCATCTCCGGGGGAGCAGTACTTC. Its translation is CASSDPGLASPGEQYF.

The rearrangement links TRBV30 to TRBJ1-2; maybe TRBD1 (5 bases). CDR1 is GTSNPN, CDR2 SVGIG, per germline (reference sequence). The CDR3 runs to 14 residues. Trimming removed 3 bases from V and 0 bases from J, with 11 bases in between. The CDR3 loop reads CAWSPGLANYGYTF. The DNA for the CDR3 is TGTGCCTGGAGCCCGGGACTCGCTAACTATGGCTACACCTTC. Full variable domain (outside the CDR3, taken from reference TRBV30 and TRBJ1-2): SQTIHQWPATLVQPVGSPLSLECTVEGTSNPNLYWYRQAAGRGLQLLFYSVGIGQISSEVPQNLSASRPQDRQFILSSKKLLLSDSGFYLCAWSPGLANYGYTFGSGTRLTVV.

The V and J genes are TRBV7-2 and TRBJ2-7; D perhaps matches TRBD1 (6 bases). The CDR3 covers 15 residues. Looked up from germline, CDR1 is SGHTA and CDR2 is FQGNSA. V lost 1 base and J 6 bases, leaving 16 bases between the germline ends. CDR3 in DNA: TGTGCCAGCAGCTTAGGGACAGAATGGTTTGGCGAGCAGTACTTC. It specifies CASSLGTEWFGEQYF.

To note about this clone: The same CDR3 arises from other DNA sequences in this sample as well. The chain uses TRBV9 and TRBJ2-3; D gene unclear. Trimming left V 0 bases short and J 1 base short, with 12 bases between. This CDR3 comprises 16 residues. Germline CDR1 is SGDLS and CDR2 is YYNGEE. The CDR3 spells CASSVGAGSGTDTQYF. Here the CDR3 DNA reads TGTGCCAGCAGCGTAGGGGCAGGTTCGGGCACAGATACGCAGTATTTT.

This clone was detected once. The chain employs TRBV28 and TRBJ2-5; TRBD1 aligns across 8 bases. CDR3 size: 12 residues. Trimming cost V 7 bases and J 8 bases; bases outside gene matches: 6. The germline V gene has CDR1 MDHEN and CDR2 SYDVKM. DNA of the CDR3: TGTGCCAGCAACTCGGACAGGGACACCCAGTACTTC. Translation gives CASNSDRDTQYF.

This chain joins TRBV28 and TRBJ2-7; 10 bases map to TRBD2. From germline, CDR1 is MDHEN and CDR2 SYDVKM. The CDR3 is made up of 17 amino acids. V lost 2 bases, J lost 0 bases, and 7 bases stayed unmatched. The CDR3 DNA reads as TGTGCCAGCAGTTTAGCCCTAGCGGGAGCTTCCTCCTACGAGCAGTACTTC. Translating gives CASSLALAGASSYEQYF.

This chain connects TRBV28 to TRBJ1-5; D may be TRBD1 (5 bases). The CDR3 consists of 14 residues. In germline, CDR1 is MDHEN, CDR2 SYDVKM. V shed 7 bases and J shed 6 bases, with 16 bases lying between them. For the CDR3, the DNA is TGTGCCAGCACCATCGGGGGAGGAAGTCAGCCCCAGCATTTT. It yields the protein CASTIGGGSQPQHF. Full variable domain (missing parts from reference TRBV28 and TRBJ1-5): DVKVTQSSRYLVKRTGEKVFLECVQDMDHENMFWYRQDPGLGLRLIYFSYDVKMKEKGDIPEGYSVSREKKERFSLILESASTNQTSMYLCASTIGGGSQPQHFGDGTRLSIL.

Details on this clone: At one of its ends the junction is not consistent with the germline gene, which may arise from a read error. The chain employs TRBV6-6 and TRBJ2-5; TRBD1 or TRBD2 may be the D gene (6 bases each). Germline assignment: CDR1 MNHNY and CDR2 SVGAGI (reference sequence). CDR3 length: 14 residues. Written as DNA, the CDR3 is TGTGCCAGCAGTTGGGGTCGGGGGCCCAGGGCCCATAACTTC. Its protein is CASSWGRGPRAHNF.

The chain recombines TRBV5-1 with TRBJ1-4; the D is unclear. With 0 bases removed from V and 4 bases from J, the gap between germline ends came to 7 bases. Germline CDR1 is SGHRS and CDR2 is YFSETQ. This CDR3 has 14 amino acids. The CDR3 here is CASSLDMGNEKLFF. DNA for the CDR3: TGCGCCAGCAGCTTGGACATGGGTAATGAAAAACTGTTTTTT. Complete variable domain (other parts from reference TRBV5-1 and TRBJ1-4): KAGVTQTPRYLIKTRGQQVTLSCSPISGHRSVSWYQQTPGQGLQFLFEYFSETQRNKGNFPGRFSGRQFSNSRSEMNVSTLELGDSALYLCASSLDMGNEKLFFGSGTQLSVL.

This chain joins TRBV5-4 and TRBJ2-1; maybe TRBD2 (6 bases). Trimming removed 4 bases at V and 7 bases at J, with 12 bases between. Germline V gene sequence: CDR1 SGHNT, CDR2 YYREEE (reference sequence). The CDR3 runs 13 residues. The CDR3 reads CASSAPEGNEQFF. CDR3 nucleotides: TGTGCCAGCAGCGCCCCGGAGGGGAATGAGCAGTTCTTC.

This rearrangement joins TRBV4-2 to TRBJ2-7; either TRBD1 or TRBD2 may fit D (5 bases each). The CDR3 runs 14 residues. Trimming pared 4 bases from V and 3 bases from J, leaving 13 bases between. Germline CDR1 reads LGHNA; CDR2 reads YNFKEQ. The DNA of the CDR3 is TGTGCCAGCAGCCCGGGCCCAGGGAGCTACGAGCAGTACTTC. Encoded protein: CASSPGPGSYEQYF.

This clone was picked up one time. V and J are TRBV28 and TRBJ1-4; a possible D gene is TRBD1 (6 bases). Germline-derived CDR1 and CDR2 are MDHEN and SYDVKM. The CDR3 has 13 amino acids. Trimming took off 5 bases at V and 9 bases at J, with 13 bases between the two ends. CDR3 DNA: TGTGCCAGCAGTCCCTCTACAGGGAAAAAACTGTTTTTT. It translates to CASSPSTGKKLFF.